Listed below are T cell receptor beta chains from one sample, sequenced in a study of T cell responses to AZD1222 COVID-19 vaccine. The table came from immunoSEQ multiplex PCR; TCRdb's copy has only in-frame clones and leaves some out. Of roughly 80,000 clones listed, more than 90% are singletons. The sample consisted of peripheral blood, taken on day 0 of AZD1222 vaccination. These receptors were collected from an adult in good health. The CDR3 runs from the conserved cysteine through the conserved F or W. Fields, in order: V gene, J gene, D gene, clone size, CDR3 DNA, CDR3 protein. A D gene is named only where the DNA matches it firmly. For some rows the clone size is stated as once, few or many, or as a class when expanded; others skip it.

v_call: TRBV12-3/TRBV12-4
j_call: TRBJ2-1
d_call: -
clone_size: few
cdr3_nt: TGTGCCAGCAGTTTCGGGGGTCTGAATGAGCAGTTCTTC
cdr3_aa: CASSFGGLNEQFF

v_call: TRBV7-2
j_call: TRBJ1-5
d_call: -
clone_size: once
cdr3_nt: TGTGCCAGCAGCTCGGGGCCAGGGAGGGATGGCAATCAGCCCCAGCATTTT
cdr3_aa: CASSSGPGRDGNQPQHF

v_call: TRBV20-1
j_call: TRBJ1-2
d_call: -
clone_size: -
cdr3_nt: TGCAGTGCTAGTGAGGGCAGTTCTAACTATGGCTACACCTTC
cdr3_aa: CSASEGSSNYGYTF

v_call: TRBV2
j_call: TRBJ1-4
d_call: -
clone_size: -
cdr3_nt: TGTGCCAGTGGGCAAGGCAGGCTAGGGACTAATGAAAAACTGTTTTTT
cdr3_aa: CASGQGRLGTNEKLFF

v_call: TRBV30
j_call: TRBJ2-1
d_call: -
clone_size: -
cdr3_nt: TGTGCCTGGAGTGTACGGGGACTTAGCTCCTACAATGAGCAGTTCTTC
cdr3_aa: CAWSVRGLSSYNEQFF

v_call: TRBV20-1
j_call: TRBJ1-3
d_call: -
clone_size: -
cdr3_nt: TGCAGTGCTAGTGAAGGGGCGCGAGGAAACACCATATATTTT
cdr3_aa: CSASEGARGNTIYF

v_call: TRBV19
j_call: TRBJ1-5
d_call: -
clone_size: -
cdr3_nt: TGTGCCAGTAGTAGGATGGGGGCTCGGGGTTATCAGCCCCAGCATTTT
cdr3_aa: CASSRMGARGYQPQHF

v_call: TRBV4-2
j_call: TRBJ1-2
d_call: -
clone_size: -
cdr3_nt: TGTGCCAGCAGCCAAGTGAGAGGGCTTAATGGCTACACCTTC
cdr3_aa: CASSQVRGLNGYTF

v_call: TRBV7-9
j_call: TRBJ1-1
d_call: -
clone_size: -
cdr3_nt: TGTGCCAGCAGCTTGGGTCCTTTTGAAGCTTTCTTT
cdr3_aa: CASSLGPFEAFF

v_call: TRBV18
j_call: TRBJ1-5
d_call: -
clone_size: -
cdr3_nt: TGTGCCAGCTCACCCGGGACGGGGAACAATCAGCCCCAGCATTTT
cdr3_aa: CASSPGTGNNQPQHF

v_call: TRBV5-4
j_call: TRBJ1-2
d_call: TRBD1
clone_size: -
cdr3_nt: TGTGCCAGCAGCTCTGCTTCCGGGACAGACAACTATGGCTACACCTTC
cdr3_aa: CASSSASGTDNYGYTF

v_call: TRBV7-9
j_call: TRBJ1-1
d_call: -
clone_size: -
cdr3_nt: TGTGCCAGCAGCTTACTAGTAAACACTGAAGCTTTCTTT
cdr3_aa: CASSLLVNTEAFF

v_call: TRBV6-5
j_call: TRBJ1-1
d_call: -
clone_size: -
cdr3_nt: TGTGCCAGCAGTTACTTAGGCTTTATCATGAACACTGAAGCTTTCTTT
cdr3_aa: CASSYLGFIMNTEAFF

v_call: TRBV18
j_call: TRBJ1-3
d_call: -
clone_size: once
cdr3_nt: TGTGCCAGCTCACCACAGGGAGCTGGAAACACCATATATTTT
cdr3_aa: CASSPQGAGNTIYF

v_call: TRBV30
j_call: TRBJ2-6
d_call: -
clone_size: -
cdr3_nt: TGTGCCTGGAGTGCAGTGGGCTCTGGGGCCAACGTCCTGACTTTC
cdr3_aa: CAWSAVGSGANVLTF

v_call: TRBV5-4
j_call: TRBJ2-1
d_call: -
clone_size: -
cdr3_nt: TGTGCCAGCAGCCCTGGGCCAGGGGGGGCTTACAATGAGCAGTTCTTC
cdr3_aa: CASSPGPGGAYNEQFF